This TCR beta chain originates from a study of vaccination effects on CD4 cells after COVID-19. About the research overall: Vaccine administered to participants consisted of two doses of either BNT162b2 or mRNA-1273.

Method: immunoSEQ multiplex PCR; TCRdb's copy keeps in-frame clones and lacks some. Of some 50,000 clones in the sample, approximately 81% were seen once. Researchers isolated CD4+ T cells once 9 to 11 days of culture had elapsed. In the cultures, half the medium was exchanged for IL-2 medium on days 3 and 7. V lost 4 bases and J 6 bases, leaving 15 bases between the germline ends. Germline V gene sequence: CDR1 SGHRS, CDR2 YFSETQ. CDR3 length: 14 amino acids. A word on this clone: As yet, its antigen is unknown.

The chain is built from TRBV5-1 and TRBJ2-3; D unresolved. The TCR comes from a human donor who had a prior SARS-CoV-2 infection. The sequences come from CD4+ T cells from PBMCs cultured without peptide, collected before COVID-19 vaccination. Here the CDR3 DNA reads TGCGCCAGCAGCGAAAATACCCAGTCCGATACGCAGTATTTT. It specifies CASSENTQSDTQYF. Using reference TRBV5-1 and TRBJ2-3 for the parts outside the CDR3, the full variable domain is KAGVTQTPRYLIKTRGQQVTLSCSPISGHRSVSWYQQTPGQGLQFLFEYFSETQRNKGNFPGRFSGRQFSNSRSEMNVSTLELGDSALYLCASSENTQSDTQYFGPGTRLTVL.